This TCR beta chain was recovered during a study of cytomegalovirus exposure and HLA in healthy donors. On this clone itself: Its target is unknown.

Study-wide findings and caveats: Some public TCRs appeared in many individuals, while most sequences were rare. A highly shared variant cluster was judged a likely technical artifact.

Among the donors, all were healthy bone marrow donors. The PCR contained 60 Vbeta and 13 Jbeta primers. The assay was immunoSEQ multiplex PCR, and TCRdb's table has in-frame clones only and misses some. This table has 150,000 to 200,000 clones, more than 70% appearing once. The CDR3 runs 13 residues. Looked up from germline, CDR1 is SNHLY and CDR2 is FYNNEI. The trim removed 4 bases at V and 6 bases at J, leaving 2 bases unmatched. The sequence was obtained from a girl aged 10 to 17 in good health and CMV-seronegative. The chain couples TRBV2 to TRBJ1-2; TRBD1 matches at 10 bases. Material: PBMCs. CDR3 region: CASSAGQGNGYTF. CDR3 DNA sequence: TGTGCCAGCAGTGCGGGACAGGGGAATGGCTACACCTTC.